These 6 T cell receptor beta chains originate from one sample sequenced in a study of blood T cell repertoires in COVID-19. Produced via immunoSEQ multiplex PCR; TCRdb's table is partial and in-frame only. The table has 100,000 to 150,000 clones, around three quarters seen once; the top ten hold 37%. Sequenced: peripheral blood. These TCRs come from a man aged 40-55 years with active or convalescent COVID-19.

The chain recombines TRBV24-1 with TRBJ1-2; 9 bases are a match to TRBD1. Germline-derived CDR1 and CDR2 are KGHDR and SFDVKD. The trim removed 0 bases at V and 4 bases at J, leaving 2 bases unmatched. This CDR3 comprises 15 residues. The CDR3 nucleotides are TGTGCCACCAGTGATTTGCGACAGGGGGTCTATGGCTACACCTTC. It codes for CATSDLRQGVYGYTF.

The chain employs TRBV10-1 and TRBJ2-1, with D possibly matching TRBD2 (6 bases). CDR3 length equals 14 residues. Trimming cost V 5 bases and J 2 bases, with 10 bases left between them. Germline V gene data show CDR1 as WNHNN and CDR2 as SYGVQD (reference sequence). Written as DNA, the CDR3 is TGCGCCAGCAGTCGGGACTCCACCTACAATGAGCAGTTCTTC. Protein: CASSRDSTYNEQFF.

The chain recombines TRBV4-1 with TRBJ2-1, with 9 bases aligning to TRBD2. Germline V gene data show CDR1 as MGHRA and CDR2 as YSYEKL. The CDR3 covers 16 residues. The V gene end was trimmed by 0 bases and the J gene end by 4 bases; junction bases not matched to a gene: 4. The CDR3 is CASSQDSGGRYNEQFF. CDR3 DNA sequence: TGCGCCAGCAGCCAAGATAGCGGGGGCCGTTACAATGAGCAGTTCTTC.

V gene TRBV6-5 combines with J gene TRBJ2-7; possible D gene TRBD1, 6 bases. The CDR3 extends over 14 amino acids. CDR1 is MNHEY and CDR2 is SVGAGI in the germline V gene. V was shortened by 6 bases and J by 2 bases, with 14 bases between the two germline ends. The CDR3 spells CASSSQGTAYEQYF. The CDR3 bases are TGTGCCAGCAGCTCACAGGGAACGGCCTACGAGCAGTACTTC.

This clone was seen a handful of times. The chain has TRBV5-1 and TRBJ1-1, with D unresolved. CDR1 SGHRS and CDR2 YFSETQ come from the germline V gene. V was shortened by 0 bases and J by 4 bases, with 10 bases between the two germline ends. The length of the CDR3 is 14 residues. The CDR3 DNA follows: TGCGCCAGCAGCTTGGGTGGGCGGGGCACTGAAGCTTTCTTT. It encodes CASSLGGRGTEAFF.

This chain uses TRBV7-2 with TRBJ1-1, with D possibly TRBD1 on 5 matching bases. The germline V gene encodes CDR1 SGHTA and CDR2 FQGNSA. The CDR3 has 13 residues. Trimming stripped 1 base from V and 8 bases from J, with 11 bases between. The CDR3 region is CASSLGWGREAFF. The CDR3 nucleotides read TGTGCCAGCAGCTTAGGGTGGGGCAGGGAAGCTTTCTTT. The full variable domain, its missing parts supplied by reference TRBV7-2 and TRBJ1-1, is GAGVSQSPSNKVTEKGKDVELRCDPISGHTALYWYRQSLGQGLEFLIYFQGNSAPDKSGLPSDRFSAERTGGSVSTLTIQRTQQEDSAVYLCASSLGWGREAFFGQGTRLTVV.